The T cell receptor beta chain under discussion was sequenced for a study of T cells in Graves' hyperthyroidism and ophthalmopathy. The CDR3 covers 13 residues. Trimming shortened V by 8 bases and J by 5 bases, and 15 bases separated the two germline ends. CDR1 and CDR2 (germline): MNHNS, SASEGT. Individuals with ophthalmopathy presented a Clinical Activity Score of at least 3, a NOSPECS grade of at least 4 and a duration under 3 months. Patients were excluded for uncontrolled infection, other autoimmune disease, pregnancy or lactation. Orbital computed tomography and thyroid ultrasound, together with serum TRAb and thyroxine and clinical symptoms, were used for diagnoses. This sample holds PBMCs from under 11 ml fresh peripheral blood. RNA transcripts were the template for amplifying TCR beta CDR3 regions. Primed by the HTBI set, a first-round RT-PCR was run on the TCR CDR3. TCRdb itself ran the multiplex PCR reads through MiXCR, one entry per CDR3 protein. The sample holds about 350,000 distinct CDR3 sequences, around 18% seen once.

The sample taken for sequencing was blood. The sequence was collected from a woman aged 40 to 50 with Graves' ophthalmopathy. The chain couples TRBV6-1 to TRBJ2-5; the D gene is possibly TRBD1 (5 bases). CDR3 protein: CASGMTVYETQYF. The CDR3 nucleotides read TGTGCCAGCGGTATGACAGTATACGAGACCCAGTACTTC.